This T cell receptor (beta chain) was sequenced during a study of cytomegalovirus exposure and HLA in healthy donors. The PCR used 60 Vbeta and 13 Jbeta primers. Produced via immunoSEQ multiplex PCR; TCRdb's table is partial and in-frame only. The table has around 100,000 clones, under 85% seen once. The clonotype was recovered from a woman between 40 and 55 years old in good health and CMV-seronegative. The sample consisted of PBMCs.

CDR3 in DNA: TGTGCCAGTAGTATAGGCTGGGGCCAGCGGGGGGAGCAGTTCTTC. It yields the protein CASSIGWGQRGEQFF. The chain is built from TRBV19 and TRBJ2-1; TRBD2 matches 8 bases. The germline gives CDR1 LNHDA, CDR2 SQIVND (reference sequence). This CDR3 region has 15 residues. Trimming removed 1 base from V and 10 bases from J; junction bases left unmatched: 9.